Shown below are 3 T cell receptor beta chains from a single sample sequenced in a study of blood T cells in healthy people across ages. Using a J-beta primer mix together with a sample-barcoded 5' primer, a second PCR was run for roughly 7 to 11 cycles. TCRdb fed the 5' RACE reads into MiXCR, producing one record per CDR3 protein. The sample lists under 1 million distinct CDR3 sequences, roughly 44% occurring once. The sample consisted of blood. Receptors were obtained from a man aged 55 to 70 in good health.

The chain employs TRBV6-2 or TRBV6-3 and TRBJ2-1; 8 bases align to TRBD2. The CDR3 consists of 16 residues. The V gene end was trimmed by 0 bases and the J gene end by 6 bases; junction bases not matched to a gene: 7. Germline V gene sequence: CDR1 MNHEY, CDR2 SVGEGT. The CDR3 region is CASSYSGAGGVNEQFF. CDR3 sequence (DNA): TGTGCCAGCAGTTACTCGGGCGCGGGGGGTGTCAATGAGCAGTTCTTC.

The chain recombines TRBV5-6 with TRBJ1-5; no definite D call. The germline CDR1 and CDR2 sequences are SGHDT and YYEEEE. The CDR3 is 12 amino acids. The CDR3 sequence: CASHYANQPQHF. DNA for the CDR3: TGTGCGAGCCATTATGCCAATCAGCCCCAGCATTTT.

With respect to this clonotype: Compared with germline, one end of the junction differs, possibly owing to a read error. The chain has TRBV3-1 and TRBJ1-5, with D unresolved. CDR1 and CDR2 from the germline V gene are LGHDT and YNNKEL (reference sequence). This CDR3 comprises 16 residues. The CDR3, as DNA: TGTGCCAACAGCCAAGATGCGGAGATTAGCTATCAGCCCCAGCATTTT. Translated: CANSQDAEISYQPQHF.